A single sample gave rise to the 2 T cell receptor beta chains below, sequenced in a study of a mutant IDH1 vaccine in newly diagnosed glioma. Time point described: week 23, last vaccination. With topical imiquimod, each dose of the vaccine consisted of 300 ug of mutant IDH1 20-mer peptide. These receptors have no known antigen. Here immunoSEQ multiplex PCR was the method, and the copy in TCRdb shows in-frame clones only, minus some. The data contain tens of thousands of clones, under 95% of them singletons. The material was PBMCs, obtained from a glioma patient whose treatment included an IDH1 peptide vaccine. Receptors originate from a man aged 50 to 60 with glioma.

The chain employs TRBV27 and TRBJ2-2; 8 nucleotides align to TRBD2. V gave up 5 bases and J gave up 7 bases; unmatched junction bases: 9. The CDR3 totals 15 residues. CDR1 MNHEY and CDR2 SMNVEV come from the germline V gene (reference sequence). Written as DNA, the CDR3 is TGTGCCAGCAGTCAGGGACTAGTCCCTCACGGGGAGCTGTTTTTT. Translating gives CASSQGLVPHGELFF.

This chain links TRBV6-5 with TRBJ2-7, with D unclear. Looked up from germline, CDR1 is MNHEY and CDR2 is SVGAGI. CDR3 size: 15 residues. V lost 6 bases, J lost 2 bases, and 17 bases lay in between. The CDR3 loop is CASSPFPGKTYEQYF. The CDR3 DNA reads TGTGCCAGCAGCCCGTTTCCCGGCAAAACCTACGAGCAGTACTTC.